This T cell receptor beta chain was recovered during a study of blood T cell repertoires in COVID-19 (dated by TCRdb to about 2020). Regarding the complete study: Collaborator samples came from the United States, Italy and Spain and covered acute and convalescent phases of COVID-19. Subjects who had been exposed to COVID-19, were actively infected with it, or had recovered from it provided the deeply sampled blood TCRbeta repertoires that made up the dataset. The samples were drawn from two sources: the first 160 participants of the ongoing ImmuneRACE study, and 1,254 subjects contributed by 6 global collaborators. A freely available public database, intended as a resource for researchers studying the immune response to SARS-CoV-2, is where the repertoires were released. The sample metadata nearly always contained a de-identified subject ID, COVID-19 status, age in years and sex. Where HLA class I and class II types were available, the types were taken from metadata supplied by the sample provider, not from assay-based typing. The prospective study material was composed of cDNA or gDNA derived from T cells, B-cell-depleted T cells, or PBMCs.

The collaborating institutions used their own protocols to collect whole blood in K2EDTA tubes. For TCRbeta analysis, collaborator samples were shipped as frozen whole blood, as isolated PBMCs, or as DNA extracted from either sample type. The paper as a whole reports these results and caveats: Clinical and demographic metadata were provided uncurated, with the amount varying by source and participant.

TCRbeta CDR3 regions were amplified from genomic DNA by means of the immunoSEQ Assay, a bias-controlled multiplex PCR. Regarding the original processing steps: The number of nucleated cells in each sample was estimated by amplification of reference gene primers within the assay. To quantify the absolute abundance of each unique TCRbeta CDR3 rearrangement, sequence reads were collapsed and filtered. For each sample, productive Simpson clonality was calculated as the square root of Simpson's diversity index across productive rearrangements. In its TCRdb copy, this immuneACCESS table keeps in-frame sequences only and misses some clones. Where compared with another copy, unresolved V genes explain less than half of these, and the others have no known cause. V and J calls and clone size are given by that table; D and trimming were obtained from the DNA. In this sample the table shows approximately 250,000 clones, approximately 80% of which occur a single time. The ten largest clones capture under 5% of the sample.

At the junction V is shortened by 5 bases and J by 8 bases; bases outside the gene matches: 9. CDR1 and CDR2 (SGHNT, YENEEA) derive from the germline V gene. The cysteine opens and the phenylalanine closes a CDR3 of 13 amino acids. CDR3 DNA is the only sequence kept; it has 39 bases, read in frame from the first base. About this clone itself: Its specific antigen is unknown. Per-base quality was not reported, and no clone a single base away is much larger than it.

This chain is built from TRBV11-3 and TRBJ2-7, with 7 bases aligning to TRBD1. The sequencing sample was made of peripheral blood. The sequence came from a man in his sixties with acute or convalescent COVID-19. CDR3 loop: CASSGRQGYQQYF. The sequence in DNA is TGTGCCAGCAGCGGACGACAGGGCTATCAGCAGTACTTC.